This record covers a single TCR beta chain. Antigen specificity is unknown. These data belong to a study of blood T cells in healthy people across ages. A sample-barcoded 5' primer and a J-beta primer mix were used in a second PCR of about 7 to 11 cycles. One entry per CDR3 protein results from TCRdb running MiXCR on the 5' RACE reads. The sample holds some 1.4 million distinct CDR3 sequences; approximately 42% are singletons and the top ten take 7% to 9.5%. Study-level results: More naive CD4+ cells and higher diversity were found in long-lived than in aged donors.

Trimming took 0 bases from V and 5 from J, leaving 12 bases between them. The CDR3 extends over 15 amino acids. Germline V gene lookup returns CDR1 LGHNA and CDR2 YNFKEQ. The rearrangement joins TRBV4-2 to TRBJ2-3; D may be TRBD2 (7 bases). The TCR was taken from a young woman in good health. Sequencing input: blood. CDR3 sequence reads: CASSQEGGPGDTQYF. CDR3 in DNA: TGTGCCAGCAGCCAAGAGGGGGGGCCAGGAGATACGCAGTATTTT.